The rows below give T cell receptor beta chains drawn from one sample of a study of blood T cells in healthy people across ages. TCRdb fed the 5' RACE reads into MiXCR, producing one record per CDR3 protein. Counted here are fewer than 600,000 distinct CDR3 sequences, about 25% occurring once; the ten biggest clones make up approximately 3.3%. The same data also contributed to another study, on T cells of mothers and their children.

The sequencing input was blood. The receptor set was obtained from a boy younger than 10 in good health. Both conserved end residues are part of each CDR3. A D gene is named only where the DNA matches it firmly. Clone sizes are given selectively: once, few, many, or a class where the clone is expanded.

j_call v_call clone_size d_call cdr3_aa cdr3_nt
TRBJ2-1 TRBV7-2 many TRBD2 CASSPPLAGDEQFF TGTGCCAGCAGCCCGCCCCTAGCGGGAGATGAGCAGTTCTTC
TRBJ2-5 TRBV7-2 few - CASSLREYQETQYF TGTGCCAGCAGCTTAAGGGAGTACCAAGAGACCCAGTACTTC
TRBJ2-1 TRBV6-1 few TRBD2 CASSANSGGAVNEQFF TGTGCCAGCAGTGCAAATAGCGGGGGGGCCGTCAATGAGCAGTTCTTC
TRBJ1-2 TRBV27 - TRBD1 CASSISGTGIDGYTF TGTGCCAGCAGTATCTCCGGGACAGGGATCGATGGCTACACCTTC
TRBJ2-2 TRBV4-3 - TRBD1 CASSQEEGDRVNTGELFF TGCGCCAGCAGCCAAGAGGAAGGTGACAGGGTGAACACCGGGGAGCTGTTTTTT
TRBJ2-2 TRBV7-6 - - CASSLNAHPNTGELFF TGTGCCAGCAGCTTAAATGCACACCCAAACACCGGGGAGCTGTTTTTT
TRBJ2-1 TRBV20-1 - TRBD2 CSARLAGASSYNEQFF TGCAGTGCTAGACTAGCGGGAGCGAGCTCCTACAATGAGCAGTTCTTC
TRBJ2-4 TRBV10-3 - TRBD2 CAISESMSGGLNIQYF TGTGCCATCAGTGAGTCGATGAGCGGGGGGTTAAACATTCAGTACTTC
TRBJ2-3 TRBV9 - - CASSPTGFQRDTQYF TGTGCCAGCAGCCCCACCGGGTTCCAAAGGGATACGCAGTATTTT
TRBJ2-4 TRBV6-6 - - CASSQGGRRNIQYF TGTGCCAGCAGTCAGGGGGGGAGGAGAAACATTCAGTACTTC
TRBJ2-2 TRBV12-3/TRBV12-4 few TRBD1 CASSSNRGRTGELFF TGTGCCAGCAGCTCCAACAGGGGTCGGACCGGGGAGCTGTTTTTT
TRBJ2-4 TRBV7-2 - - CASSTGTANIQYF TGTGCCAGCAGTACAGGGACTGCAAACATTCAGTACTTC
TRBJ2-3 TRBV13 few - CASSASGDTQYF TGTGCCAGCAGCGCCAGCGGAGATACGCAGTATTTT
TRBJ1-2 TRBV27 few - CASSLRGEYGGYTF TGTGCCAGCAGTTTAAGGGGGGAATATGGCGGCTACACCTTC
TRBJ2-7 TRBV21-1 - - CASNLLPGTDHYEQYF TGTGCCAGCAACCTCCTTCCCGGGACAGACCACTACGAGCAGTACTTC
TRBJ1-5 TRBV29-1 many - CSVATDLNQPQHF TGCAGCGTTGCAACAGACCTCAATCAGCCCCAGCATTTT
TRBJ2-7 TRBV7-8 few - CASSLMGNPYEQYF TGTGCCAGCAGCTTAATGGGGAACCCCTACGAGCAGTACTTC
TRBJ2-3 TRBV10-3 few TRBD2 CAIGTSGGNTDTQYF TGTGCCATAGGGACTAGCGGGGGAAACACAGATACGCAGTATTTT
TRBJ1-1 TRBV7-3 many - CASSLTQQNTEAFF TGTGCCAGCAGCTTAACACAGCAGAACACTGAAGCTTTCTTT
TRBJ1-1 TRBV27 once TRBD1 CASSNRQGVMNTEAFF TGTGCCAGCAGCAACCGACAGGGAGTCATGAACACTGAAGCTTTCTTT
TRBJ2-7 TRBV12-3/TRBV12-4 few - CASTQDRREQYF TGTGCCAGCACCCAAGACAGGCGCGAGCAGTACTTC
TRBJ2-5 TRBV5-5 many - CASSFGGGEETQYF TGTGCCAGCAGCTTCGGGGGTGGGGAAGAGACCCAGTACTTC
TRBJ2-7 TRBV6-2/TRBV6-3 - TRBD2 CASSPKDYRTSRLYEQYF TGTGCCAGCAGCCCCAAGGACTACAGGACTAGCAGACTCTACGAGCAGTACTTC
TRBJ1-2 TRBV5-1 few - CASSPNRQLYGYTF TGCGCCAGCAGCCCCAACCGACAGTTGTATGGCTACACCTTC
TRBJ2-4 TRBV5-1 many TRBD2 CASSRPSRGVLAKNIQYF TGCGCCAGCAGCCGACCCTCCCGGGGGGTGCTAGCCAAAAACATTCAGTACTTC
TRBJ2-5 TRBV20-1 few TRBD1 CSVTPGTGGAGTQYF TGCAGTGTCACCCCCGGGACAGGGGGCGCCGGGACCCAGTACTTC
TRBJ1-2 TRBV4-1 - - CASSQETALYGYTF TGCGCCAGCAGCCAGGAAACAGCCCTCTATGGCTACACCTTC
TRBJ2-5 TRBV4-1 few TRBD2 CASSPGLRGTDQYF TGCGCCAGCAGCCCGGGACTAAGAGGAACAGACCAGTACTTC
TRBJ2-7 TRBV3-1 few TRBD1 CASSQEQGPTTHEQYF TGTGCCAGCAGCCAAGAACAGGGGCCCACGACCCACGAGCAGTACTTC
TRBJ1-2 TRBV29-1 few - CSVLGTVYGYTF TGCAGCGTCCTCGGGACGGTCTATGGCTACACCTTC
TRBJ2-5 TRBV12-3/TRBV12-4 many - CASSFSGRQETQYF TGCGCCAGCAGCTTCAGTGGGCGTCAAGAGACCCAGTACTTC
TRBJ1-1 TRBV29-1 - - CSVETGPMNTEAFF TGCAGCGTTGAAACAGGGCCGATGAACACTGAAGCTTTCTTT
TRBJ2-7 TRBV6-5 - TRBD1 CASSYSARQGWGQYF TGTGCCAGCAGTTACAGCGCTAGACAGGGTTGGGGCCAGTACTTC